Listed below are T cell receptor beta chains from one sample, sequenced in a study of blood T cell repertoires in COVID-19. Assay used: immunoSEQ multiplex PCR; TCRdb lists only in-frame clones, some missing. Of more than 100,000 clones in the sample, around 89% were seen once. Sequenced: peripheral blood. The source of these receptors is a man aged 70 or older with active COVID-19. Both conserved end residues are part of each CDR3. The D gene is left open where the match is weak. Size is omitted from some rows. Given values are once, few, many or a class for expanded clones.

>13|.|TRBJ2-5|TRBV27|.
CASSLRGAKTQYF
TGTGCCAGCAGTTTACGGGGGGCTAAGACCCAGTACTTC
>16|TRBD1|TRBJ2-3|TRBV5-1|.
CASSDPGQGMADTQYF
TGCGCCAGCAGCGACCCGGGACAGGGGATGGCAGATACGCAGTATTTT
>14|.|TRBJ2-1|TRBV5-1|.
CASRDGSSYNEQFF
TGCGCCAGCAGAGACGGGAGCTCCTACAATGAGCAGTTCTTC
>15|.|TRBJ1-4|TRBV2|.
CASREGHWTSEKLFF
TGTGCCAGCAGAGAGGGACACTGGACTAGTGAAAAACTGTTTTTT
>11|.|TRBJ2-1|TRBV7-9|.
CASSFGNEQFF
TGTGCCAGCAGCTTCGGCAATGAGCAGTTCTTC
>15|TRBD2|TRBJ2-3|TRBV7-9|.
CASSWLAGGVDTQYF
TGTGCCAGCAGCTGGCTAGCGGGAGGTGTAGATACGCAGTATTTT
>17|TRBD2|TRBJ2-2|TRBV5-1|.
CASSHPKGGRDTGELFF
TGCGCCAGCAGCCACCCAAAGGGCGGGAGAGACACCGGGGAGCTGTTTTTT
>17|TRBD1|TRBJ1-5|TRBV11-2|.
CASSRGTGETGNQPQHF
TGTGCCAGCAGCCGCGGGACAGGGGAAACGGGCAATCAGCCCCAGCATTTT
>16|.|TRBJ1-5|TRBV19|few
CASNRDLSFGNQPQHF
TGTGCCAGCAACCGGGACTTATCCTTTGGCAATCAGCCCCAGCATTTT
>15|TRBD1|TRBJ2-1|TRBV27|.
CASSSTGTGGNEQFF
TGTGCCAGCAGTTCTACCGGGACAGGGGGCAATGAGCAGTTCTTC
>14|TRBD2|TRBJ2-7|TRBV5-1|few
CASSRRGLEGEQYF
TGCGCCAGCAGCAGAAGGGGACTAGAAGGCGAGCAGTACTTC
>17|.|TRBJ2-7|TRBV7-9|.
CASSLDLRGQAPYEQYF
TGTGCCAGCAGCTTAGATCTAAGGGGACAAGCTCCCTACGAGCAGTACTTC
>16|TRBD2|TRBJ2-7|TRBV9|.
CASSVDPLADSYEQYF
TGTGCCAGCAGCGTAGACCCTCTAGCGGACTCCTACGAGCAGTACTTC
>15|TRBD2|TRBJ2-7|TRBV28|.
CASSLTAGVSYEQYF
TGTGCCAGCAGTTTAACAGCGGGAGTATCCTACGAGCAGTACTTC
>16|.|TRBJ2-5|TRBV6-1|.
CASSATGGGGRETQYF
TGTGCCAGCAGTGCCACGGGGGGCGGAGGGAGAGAGACCCAGTACTTC
>11|.|TRBJ2-5|TRBV20-1|.
CSAFPQETQYF
TGCAGTGCTTTTCCTCAAGAGACCCAGTACTTC